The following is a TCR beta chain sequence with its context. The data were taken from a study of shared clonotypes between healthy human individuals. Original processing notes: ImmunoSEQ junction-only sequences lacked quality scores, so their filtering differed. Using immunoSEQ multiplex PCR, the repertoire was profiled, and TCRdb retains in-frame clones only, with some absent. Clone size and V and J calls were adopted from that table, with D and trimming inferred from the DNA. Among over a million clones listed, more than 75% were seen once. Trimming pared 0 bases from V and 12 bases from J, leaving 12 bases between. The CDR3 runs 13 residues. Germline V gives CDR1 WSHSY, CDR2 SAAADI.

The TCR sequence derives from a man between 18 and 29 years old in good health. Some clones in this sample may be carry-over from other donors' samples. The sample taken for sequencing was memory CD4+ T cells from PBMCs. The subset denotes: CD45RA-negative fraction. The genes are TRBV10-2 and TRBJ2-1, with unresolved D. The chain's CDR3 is CASSESSLRGQFF. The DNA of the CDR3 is TGCGCCAGCAGTGAGTCGAGCTTACGTGGGCAGTTCTTC.